A selection of T cell receptor beta chains follows, all from one sample in a study of blood T cell repertoires in COVID-19. This table comes from immunoSEQ multiplex PCR, and its TCRdb copy is limited to in-frame clones, with some not included. The data show 120,000 to 150,000 clones, 85% seen once. Sequencing used peripheral blood. Receptors were obtained from a man over 45 with acute or convalescent COVID-19. CDR3s include the opening cysteine and the closing phenylalanine or tryptophan. The D gene is left open where the match is weak. The size of a clone is reported for some rows only, either as once, few or many, or as a class for expanded clones.

v_call	j_call	clone_size	d_call	cdr3_nt	cdr3_aa
TRBV29-1	TRBJ1-4	-	-	TGCAGCGTCGGCCGACTGACTCCTAATGAAAAACTGTTTTTT	CSVGRLTPNEKLFF
TRBV5-4	TRBJ2-7	-	TRBD2	TGTGCCAGCAGCCCCCTGCCTAGCGGAGGTTTCGAGCAGTACTTC	CASSPLPSGGFEQYF
TRBV2	TRBJ2-7	once	-	TGTGCCAGCAGCCGCCGGGTTTACGAGCAGTACTTC	CASSRRVYEQYF
TRBV10-2	TRBJ1-1	-	-	TGCGCCAGCAGTGACCCACCACACAACACTGAAGCTTTCTTT	CASSDPPHNTEAFF
TRBV10-1	TRBJ2-7	once	-	TGCGCCAGCAGTGAGTCTTGGGCCGAGCAGTACTTC	CASSESWAEQYF
TRBV11-3	TRBJ2-7	once	-	TGTGCCAGCAGCCTGACTTCCGACTACGAGCAGTACTTC	CASSLTSDYEQYF
TRBV5-6	TRBJ1-1	-	-	TGTGCCAGCAGCTTGCAGAACACTGAAGCTTTCTTT	CASSLQNTEAFF
TRBV7-3	TRBJ1-1	-	-	TGTGCCAGCAGCTTAATGGTGGGACTAAACACTGAAGCTTTCTTT	CASSLMVGLNTEAFF
TRBV5-6	TRBJ1-1	-	-	TGTGCCAGCAGCTATACAGGAGACACTGAAGCTTTCTTT	CASSYTGDTEAFF
TRBV4-2	TRBJ2-7	once	-	TGTGCCAGCAGCCCTCAGGACAGCCCAGGGCAGTACTTC	CASSPQDSPGQYF
TRBV28	TRBJ1-2	-	-	TGTGCCAGCAGAACCCAGGGCGGCTCCTATGGCTACACCTTC	CASRTQGGSYGYTF
TRBV5-1	TRBJ1-5	-	TRBD1	TGCGCCAGCAGCTTGGATGGGGACAGGGGCCAGCCCCAGCATTTT	CASSLDGDRGQPQHF
TRBV3-1/TRBV3-2	TRBJ1-3	-	TRBD1	TGTGCCAGCAGCCAAGGGGGACAGGGGAGCGGAAACACCATATATTTT	CASSQGGQGSGNTIYF
TRBV2	TRBJ2-1	-	TRBD2	TGTGCCAGCAGTGATACTGGGACTAGCGGATCCTACAATGAGCAGTTCTTC	CASSDTGTSGSYNEQFF
TRBV5-1	TRBJ2-5	once	TRBD1	TGCGCCAGCAGCTCTTCTCCGGGGACAGGGATAGAGACCCAGTACTTC	CASSSSPGTGIETQYF
TRBV28	TRBJ2-2	once	TRBD2	TGTGCCAGCGGGACTAGCGGAGTTGGACCCGGGGAGCTGTTTTTT	CASGTSGVGPGELFF
TRBV27	TRBJ1-2	-	-	TGTGCCAGCAGTTTAGGGGGGACCTATGGCTACACCTTC	CASSLGGTYGYTF
TRBV6-5	TRBJ2-2	-	TRBD1	TGTGCCAGCAGTTACCCCGGGACAGGGGGTGGGGAGCTGTTTTTT	CASSYPGTGGGELFF
TRBV11-1	TRBJ2-5	few	TRBD1	TGTGCCAGCAGCTTTGCCCGGACAGGCCAAGAGACCCAGTACTTC	CASSFARTGQETQYF
TRBV4-1	TRBJ2-7	-	TRBD1	TGCGCCAGCAGCCCTCGACAGGGAACGGCCCACGAGCAGTACTTC	CASSPRQGTAHEQYF
TRBV30	TRBJ2-7	-	-	TGTGCCTGGATGGCGCGGGCCCCGGGCTTAAACTCCTACGAGCAGTACTTC	CAWMARAPGLNSYEQYF
TRBV6-5	TRBJ1-1	-	-	TGTGCCAGCAGCAGACAGACGAACACTGAAGCTTTCTTT	CASSRQTNTEAFF
TRBV11-2	TRBJ2-7	-	TRBD1	TGTGCCAGCAGCTTTAACAGGGGAATGTACGAGCAGTACTTC	CASSFNRGMYEQYF
TRBV19	TRBJ2-3	-	-	TGTGCCAGTAGTATGCTGGCAACAGATACGCAGTATTTT	CASSMLATDTQYF
TRBV10-3	TRBJ1-3	-	-	TGTGCCATCAGGAGACAAAGCTCTGGAAACACCATATATTTT	CAIRRQSSGNTIYF
TRBV11-2	TRBJ2-7	-	TRBD2	TGTGCCAGCAGCTCCGTCGGATCCAGCGGGAGTTACGAGCAGTACTTC	CASSSVGSSGSYEQYF
TRBV11-1	TRBJ1-4	-	-	TGTGCCAGCAGCGCGGACAGAGAAAAACTGTTTTTT	CASSADREKLFF
TRBV7-9	TRBJ1-2	-	TRBD1	TGTGCCAGCAGCGGACAGGGTGACTATGGCTACACCTTC	CASSGQGDYGYTF
TRBV6-6	TRBJ2-2	-	TRBD1	TGTGCCAGCAGTAGGGGGCCCGGGGAGCTGTTTTTT	CASSRGPGELFF
TRBV14	TRBJ1-2	few	-	TGTGCCAGCAGCTCACAGGGTTATGGCTACACCTTC	CASSSQGYGYTF
TRBV19	TRBJ1-2	once	-	TGTGCCAGTAGTAAGGTCGTCGGGCCCAGCGGTGGCTACACCTTC	CASSKVVGPSGGYTF
TRBV28	TRBJ1-1	-	-	TGTGCCAGCAGACCCCAGGGGTACACTGAAGCTTTCTTT	CASRPQGYTEAFF
TRBV3-1/TRBV3-2	TRBJ1-2	-	-	TGTGCCAGCAGCCAGGGCGGGAAGGGCTACACCTTC	CASSQGGKGYTF
TRBV2	TRBJ1-5	-	TRBD1	TGTGCCAGCACTAAGGCAGGGGGCTCGCGGCAGCCCCAGCATTTT	CASTKAGGSRQPQHF
TRBV5-4	TRBJ2-2	-	TRBD2	TGTGCCAGCAGCTTGGGGGGAGGGAGGCGGACCGGGGAGCTGTTTTTT	CASSLGGGRRTGELFF
TRBV6-6	TRBJ2-5	-	TRBD1	TGTGCCAGCAGTTACGGGGCAGGGGGCGGCGAGACCCAGTACTTC	CASSYGAGGGETQYF
TRBV6-5	TRBJ2-2	-	-	TGTGCCAGCAGCCAAGACCCGACGGGGACCGGGGAGCTGTTTTTT	CASSQDPTGTGELFF
TRBV4-1	TRBJ2-7	-	TRBD1	TGCGCCAGCAGCCTATCCCGGGACAGCTACGAGCAGTACTTC	CASSLSRDSYEQYF
TRBV27	TRBJ2-7	-	-	TGTGCCAGCAGTTTGGAAGGGGGCTACGAGCAGTACTTC	CASSLEGGYEQYF
TRBV24-1	TRBJ2-3	once	-	TGTGCCACCAGTGATTCGAGAGATACGCAGTATTTT	CATSDSRDTQYF
TRBV9	TRBJ2-2	-	-	TGTGCCAGCAGCGTATGGGCGGGGACCGGGGAGCTGTTTTTT	CASSVWAGTGELFF
TRBV2	TRBJ2-1	-	TRBD2	TGTGCCAGCCTAGCGGGTCCCCTAAGCTCCTACAATGAGCAGTTCTTC	CASLAGPLSSYNEQFF
TRBV5-1	TRBJ2-7	-	-	TGCGCCAGCAGCTTGACACGGACAGACGAGCAGTACTTC	CASSLTRTDEQYF
TRBV28	TRBJ2-7	-	TRBD2	TGTGCCAGCAGTTTCCCTAGCGGGAGCTCCTACGAGCAGTACTTC	CASSFPSGSSYEQYF
TRBV7-9	TRBJ2-7	-	-	TGTGCCAGCAGCTTAGGTAATTTTGAGCAGTACTTC	CASSLGNFEQYF
TRBV6-5	TRBJ2-5	-	-	TGTGCCAGCACCCTCTCCAGGGGAAGGACGGAGACCCAGTACTTC	CASTLSRGRTETQYF